This T cell receptor (beta chain) was identified in a study of T and B cells in COVID-19 patients. The overall study: At median age about 35 years, recovered patients were younger than active-infection patients at about 67. About 90% of the 20 active-infection patients had comorbidities associated with unfavorable COVID-19 outcome.

By sample fraction, this clonotype is medium-sized. The antigen remains undetermined. Study observations and caveats: Highly clonal in active COVID-19, TRB repertoires exceeded healthy-donor diversity and richness at recovery.

TRB was amplified from approximately 250-500 ng of blood genomic DNA. The germline gives CDR1 PRHDT, CDR2 FYEKMQ (reference sequence). Trimming took off 1 base at V and 4 bases at J, with 9 bases between the two ends. The CDR3 consists of 14 residues. BIOMED2 TRB-A/B primer pools were used in multiplex TRB PCR. MiXCR, run by TCRdb on the multiplex PCR reads, gives a single entry per CDR3 protein. The sample includes some 1,400 distinct CDR3 sequences, around a quarter of them seen just once. Sequencing used blood. This receptor was identified in a human donor with active COVID-19. J is TRBJ2-3 and V is TRBV13; D perhaps matches TRBD2 (6 bases). CDR3 protein: CASSLEGEADTQYF. CDR3 DNA: TGTGCCAGCAGCTTAGAAGGGGAGGCAGATACGCAGTATTTT.